These 4 T cell receptor beta chains originate from one sample sequenced in a study of cytomegalovirus exposure and HLA in healthy donors. Sequencing was performed with immunoSEQ multiplex PCR; in TCRdb, only in-frame clones are kept and a portion is missing. There are over 20,000 clones in the sample; about 97% occur only once, and 9.5% to 10% lies in the top ten. Sequencing was done on a sample of PBMCs. These receptors originate from a man aged 25 to 40 in good health and CMV-seropositive.

The V call is TRBV2, the J call TRBJ2-7; D may be TRBD1 (6 bases). CDR1 is SNHLY, CDR2 FYNNEI, per germline. CDR3 size: 15 residues. The V end lost 5 bases, the J end lost 0 bases, and 14 bases lay between the germline ends. The CDR3 nucleotides read TGTGCCAGCAGTTCTCCCGACAGGACCTCCTACGAGCAGTACTTC. This sequence encodes CASSSPDRTSYEQYF.

This sequence joins TRBV18 and TRBJ2-2; 7 bases agree with TRBD1. V trimming: 4 bases; J trimming: 4 bases; junction bases outside the gene matches: 6. Germline loops: CDR1 KGHSH, CDR2 LQKENI. The CDR3 runs 15 residues. CDR3 coding DNA: TGTGCCAGCTCACTACAGGGGCAGCCCACCGGGGAGCTGTTTTTT. It codes for CASSLQGQPTGELFF.

The rearrangement uses TRBV7-2 and TRBJ1-1; the match to TRBD1 covers 7 bases. With V trimmed by 8 bases and J by 5 bases, 8 bases remained unmatched. Germline V lookup: CDR1 SGHTA, CDR2 FQGNSA. This CDR3 has 13 amino acids. CDR3 nucleotides: TGTGCCAGCTATGACAGGGTTGGAACTGAAGCTTTCTTT. This sequence encodes CASYDRVGTEAFF.

This chain joins TRBV27 and TRBJ2-5; a weak D match, TRBD2 (5 bases). Trimming left V 6 bases short and J 2 bases short, with 16 bases between. CDR1 is MNHEY and CDR2 is SMNVEV in the germline V gene (reference sequence). The CDR3 has 15 residues. The CDR3 spells CASRKRLALQETQYF. The CDR3 DNA reads as TGTGCCAGCAGGAAACGTTTAGCGTTACAAGAGACCCAGTACTTC.